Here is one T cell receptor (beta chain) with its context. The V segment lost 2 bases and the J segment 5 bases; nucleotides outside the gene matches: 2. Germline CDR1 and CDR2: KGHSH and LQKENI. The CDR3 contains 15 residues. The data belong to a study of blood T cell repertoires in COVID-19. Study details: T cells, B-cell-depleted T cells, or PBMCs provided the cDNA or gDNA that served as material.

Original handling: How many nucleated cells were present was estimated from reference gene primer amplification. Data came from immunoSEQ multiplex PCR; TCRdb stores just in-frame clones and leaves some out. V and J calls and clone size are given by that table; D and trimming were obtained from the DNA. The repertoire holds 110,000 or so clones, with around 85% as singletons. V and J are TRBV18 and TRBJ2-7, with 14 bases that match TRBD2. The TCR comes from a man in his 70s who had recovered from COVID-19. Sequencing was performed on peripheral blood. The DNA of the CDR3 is TGTGCCAGCTCACCAGGACTAGCGGGAGGCCACGAGCAGTACTTC. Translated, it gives CASSPGLAGGHEQYF.